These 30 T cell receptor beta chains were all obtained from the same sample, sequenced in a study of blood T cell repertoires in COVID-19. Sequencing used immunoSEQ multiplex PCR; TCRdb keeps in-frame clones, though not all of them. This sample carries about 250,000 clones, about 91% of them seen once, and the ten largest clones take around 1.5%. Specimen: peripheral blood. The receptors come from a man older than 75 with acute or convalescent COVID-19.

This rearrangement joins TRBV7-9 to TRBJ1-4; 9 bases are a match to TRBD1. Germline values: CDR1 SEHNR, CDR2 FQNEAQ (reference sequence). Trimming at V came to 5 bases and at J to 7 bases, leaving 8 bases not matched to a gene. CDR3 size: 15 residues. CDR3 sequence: CASSLSQGAGEKLFF. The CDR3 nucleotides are TGTGCCAGCAGCCTCTCACAGGGGGCTGGTGAAAAACTGTTTTTT. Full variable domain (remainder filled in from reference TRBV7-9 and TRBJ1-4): DTGVSQNPRHKITKRGQNVTFRCDPISEHNRLYWYRQTLGQGPEFLTYFQNEAQLEKSRLLSDRFSAERPKGSFSTLEIQRTEQGDSAMYLCASSLSQGAGEKLFFGSGTQLSVL.

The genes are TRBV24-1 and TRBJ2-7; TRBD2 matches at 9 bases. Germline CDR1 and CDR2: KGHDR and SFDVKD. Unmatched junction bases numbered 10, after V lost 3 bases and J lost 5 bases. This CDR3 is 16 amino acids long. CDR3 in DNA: TGTGCCACCAGTGATCACGTTGGCGGGAGGGCCCACGAGCAGTACTTC. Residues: CATSDHVGGRAHEQYF.

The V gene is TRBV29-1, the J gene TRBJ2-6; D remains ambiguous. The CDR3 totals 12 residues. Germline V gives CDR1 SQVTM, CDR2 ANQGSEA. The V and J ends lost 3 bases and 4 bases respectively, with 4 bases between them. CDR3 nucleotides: TGCAGCGTTGACTCGGGGGCCAACGTCCTGACTTTC. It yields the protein CSVDSGANVLTF.

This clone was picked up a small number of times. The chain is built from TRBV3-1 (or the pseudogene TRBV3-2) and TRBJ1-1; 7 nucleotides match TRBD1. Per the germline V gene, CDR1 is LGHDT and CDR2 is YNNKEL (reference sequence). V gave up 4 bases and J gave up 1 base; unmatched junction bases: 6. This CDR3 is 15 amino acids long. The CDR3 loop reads CASSPPDRANTEAFF. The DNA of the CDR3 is TGTGCCAGCAGCCCTCCTGACAGGGCGAACACTGAAGCTTTCTTT.

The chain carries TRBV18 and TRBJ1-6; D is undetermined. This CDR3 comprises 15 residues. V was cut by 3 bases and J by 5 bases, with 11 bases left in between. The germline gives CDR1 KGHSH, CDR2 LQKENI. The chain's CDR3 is CASSPSGGNNSPLHF. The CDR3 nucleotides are TGTGCCAGCTCACCTTCCGGCGGCAATAATTCACCCCTCCACTTT.

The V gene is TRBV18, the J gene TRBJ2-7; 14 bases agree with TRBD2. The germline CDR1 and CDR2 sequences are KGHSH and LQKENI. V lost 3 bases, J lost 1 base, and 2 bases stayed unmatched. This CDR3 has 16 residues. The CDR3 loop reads CASSPRLAGGSYEQYF. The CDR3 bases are TGTGCCAGCTCACCTCGACTAGCGGGAGGGTCCTACGAGCAGTACTTC.

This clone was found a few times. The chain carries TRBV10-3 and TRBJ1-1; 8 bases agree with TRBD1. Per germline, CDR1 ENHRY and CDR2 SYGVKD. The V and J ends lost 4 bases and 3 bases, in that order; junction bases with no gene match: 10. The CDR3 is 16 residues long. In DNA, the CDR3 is TGTGCCATCAGTGCCTCCGGCAGGGGGCTAGACACTGAAGCTTTCTTT. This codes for CAISASGRGLDTEAFF.

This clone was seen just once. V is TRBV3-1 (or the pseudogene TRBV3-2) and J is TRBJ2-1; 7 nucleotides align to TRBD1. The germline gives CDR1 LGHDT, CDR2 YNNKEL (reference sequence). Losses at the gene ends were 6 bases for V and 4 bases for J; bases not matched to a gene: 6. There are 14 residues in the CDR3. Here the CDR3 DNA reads TGTGCCAGCAGTCAAAGACAGGGATACAATGAGCAGTTCTTC. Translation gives CASSQRQGYNEQFF.

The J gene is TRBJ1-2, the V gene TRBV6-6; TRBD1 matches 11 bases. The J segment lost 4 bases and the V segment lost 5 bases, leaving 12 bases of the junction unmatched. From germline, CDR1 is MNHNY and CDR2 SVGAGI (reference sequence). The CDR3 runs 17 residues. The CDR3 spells CASSLSGTGGLGYGYTF. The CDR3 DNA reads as TGTGCCAGCAGTCTTTCCGGGACAGGGGGACTAGGCTATGGCTACACCTTC.

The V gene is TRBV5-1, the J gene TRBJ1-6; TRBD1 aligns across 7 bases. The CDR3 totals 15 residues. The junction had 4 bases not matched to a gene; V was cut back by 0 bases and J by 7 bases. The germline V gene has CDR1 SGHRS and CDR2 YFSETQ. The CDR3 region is CASSLEGTANSPLHF. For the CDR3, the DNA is TGCGCCAGCAGCTTGGAGGGGACAGCGAATTCACCCCTCCACTTT.

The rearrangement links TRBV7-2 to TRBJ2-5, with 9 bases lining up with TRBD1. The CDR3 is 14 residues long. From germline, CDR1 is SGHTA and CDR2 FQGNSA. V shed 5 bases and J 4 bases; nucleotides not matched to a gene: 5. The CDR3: CASSTDRGRETQYF. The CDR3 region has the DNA TGTGCCAGCAGCACGGACAGGGGCCGAGAGACCCAGTACTTC. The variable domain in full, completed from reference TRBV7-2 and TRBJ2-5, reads GAGVSQSPSNKVTEKGKDVELRCDPISGHTALYWYRQSLGQGLEFLIYFQGNSAPDKSGLPSDRFSAERTGGSVSTLTIQRTQQEDSAVYLCASSTDRGRETQYFGPGTRLLVL.

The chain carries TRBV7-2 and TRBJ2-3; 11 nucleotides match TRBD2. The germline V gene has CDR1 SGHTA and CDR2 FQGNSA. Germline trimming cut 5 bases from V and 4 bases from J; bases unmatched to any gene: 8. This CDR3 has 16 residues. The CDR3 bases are TGTGCCAGCAGCCCTAGACTAGCGGGGCCCGCAGATACGCAGTATTTT. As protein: CASSPRLAGPADTQYF.

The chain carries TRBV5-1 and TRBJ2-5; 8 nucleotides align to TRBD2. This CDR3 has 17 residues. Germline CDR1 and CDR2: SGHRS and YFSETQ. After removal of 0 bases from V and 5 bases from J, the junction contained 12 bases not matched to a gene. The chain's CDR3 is CASSLAAGALKPETQYF. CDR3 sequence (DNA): TGCGCCAGCAGCTTGGCAGCGGGGGCCCTCAAACCCGAGACCCAGTACTTC.

The CDR3: CASSKQGLNTEAFF. As DNA, the CDR3 is TGTGCCAGCAGCAAACAGGGCTTGAACACTGAAGCTTTCTTT. The rearrangement joins TRBV6-5 to TRBJ1-1; perhaps TRBD1 as D (6 bases). V was clipped by 6 bases and J by 0 bases, with 11 bases between them. Germline V gene sequence: CDR1 MNHEY, CDR2 SVGAGI. The CDR3 contains 14 residues.

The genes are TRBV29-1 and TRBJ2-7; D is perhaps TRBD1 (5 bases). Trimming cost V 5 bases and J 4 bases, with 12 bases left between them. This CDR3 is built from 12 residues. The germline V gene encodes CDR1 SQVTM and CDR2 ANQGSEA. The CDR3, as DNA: TGCAGCGTTCTCCAGGGTGGATACGAGCAGTACTTC. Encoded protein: CSVLQGGYEQYF.

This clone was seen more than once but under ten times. As DNA, the CDR3 is TGCAGTGCTAGTCGCGGGACGGGGACCTACGAGCAGTACTTC. This codes for CSASRGTGTYEQYF. The rearrangement uses TRBV20-1 and TRBJ2-7; D may be TRBD2 (6 bases). Looked up from germline, CDR1 is DFQATT and CDR2 is SNEGSKA (reference sequence). There are 14 residues in the CDR3. V was trimmed by 3 bases and J by 2 bases, leaving 14 bases between them.

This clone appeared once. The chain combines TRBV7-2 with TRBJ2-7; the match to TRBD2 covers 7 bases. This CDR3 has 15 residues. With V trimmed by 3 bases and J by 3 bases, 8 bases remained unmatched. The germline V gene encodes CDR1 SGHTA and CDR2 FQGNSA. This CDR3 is CASSFRGTTLYEQYF. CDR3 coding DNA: TGTGCCAGCAGCTTTCGCGGGACTACCCTCTACGAGCAGTACTTC.

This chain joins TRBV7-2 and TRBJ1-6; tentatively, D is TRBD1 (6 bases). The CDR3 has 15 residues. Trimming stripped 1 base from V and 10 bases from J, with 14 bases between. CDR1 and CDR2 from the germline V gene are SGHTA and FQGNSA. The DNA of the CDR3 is TGTGCCAGCAGCTTAGGGAGACAGGTTGGATCACCCCTCCACTTT. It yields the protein CASSLGRQVGSPLHF.

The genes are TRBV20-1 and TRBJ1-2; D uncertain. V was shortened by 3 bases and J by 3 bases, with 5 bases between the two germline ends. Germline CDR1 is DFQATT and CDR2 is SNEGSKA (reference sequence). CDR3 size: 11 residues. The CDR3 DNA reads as TGCAGTGCTAGCCCAGACTATGGCTACACCTTC. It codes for CSASPDYGYTF.

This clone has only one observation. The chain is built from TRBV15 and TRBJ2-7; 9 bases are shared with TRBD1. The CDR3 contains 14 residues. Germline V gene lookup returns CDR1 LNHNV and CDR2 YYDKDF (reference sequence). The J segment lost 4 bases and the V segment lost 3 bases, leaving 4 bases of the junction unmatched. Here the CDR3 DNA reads TGTGCCACCAGCAGTGCGGGACAGGGTTACGAGCAGTACTTC. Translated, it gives CATSSAGQGYEQYF.

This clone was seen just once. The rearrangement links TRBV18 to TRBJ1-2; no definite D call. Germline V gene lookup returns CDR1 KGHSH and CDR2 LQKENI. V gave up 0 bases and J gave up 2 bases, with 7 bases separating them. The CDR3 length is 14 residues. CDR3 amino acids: CASSPPVGNYGYTF. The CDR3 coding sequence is TGTGCCAGCTCACCACCCGTGGGCAACTATGGCTACACCTTC.

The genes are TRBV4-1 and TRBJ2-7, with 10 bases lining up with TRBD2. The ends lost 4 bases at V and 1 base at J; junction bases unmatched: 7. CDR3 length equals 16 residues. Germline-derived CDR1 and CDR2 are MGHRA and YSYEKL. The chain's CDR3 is CASSPLTSGPSYEQYF. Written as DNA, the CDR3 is TGCGCCAGCAGCCCCTTGACTAGCGGGCCTTCCTACGAGCAGTACTTC.

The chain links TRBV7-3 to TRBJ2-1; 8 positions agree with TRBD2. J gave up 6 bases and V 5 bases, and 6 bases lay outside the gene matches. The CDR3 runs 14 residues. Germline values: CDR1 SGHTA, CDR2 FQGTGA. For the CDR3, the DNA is TGTGCCAGCAGCAACCGGGGGGGAGTCAATGAGCAGTTCTTC. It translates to CASSNRGGVNEQFF.

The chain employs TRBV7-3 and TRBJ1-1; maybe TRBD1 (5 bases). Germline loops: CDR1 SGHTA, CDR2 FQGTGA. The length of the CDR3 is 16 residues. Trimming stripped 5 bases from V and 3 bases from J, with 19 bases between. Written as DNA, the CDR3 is TGTGCCAGCAGCACCCAACCGACAGCTATATACACTGAAGCTTTCTTT. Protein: CASSTQPTAIYTEAFF.

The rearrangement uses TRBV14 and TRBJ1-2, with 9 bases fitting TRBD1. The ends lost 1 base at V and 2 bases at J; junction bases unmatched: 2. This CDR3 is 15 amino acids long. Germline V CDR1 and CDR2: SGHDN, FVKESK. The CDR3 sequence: CASSQGQGVNYGYTF. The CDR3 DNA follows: TGTGCCAGCAGCCAAGGACAGGGGGTGAACTATGGCTACACCTTC.

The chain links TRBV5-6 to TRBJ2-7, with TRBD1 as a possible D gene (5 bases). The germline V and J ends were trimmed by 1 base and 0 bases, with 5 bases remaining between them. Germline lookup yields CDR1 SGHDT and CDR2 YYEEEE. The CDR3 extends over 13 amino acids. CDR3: CASSLTGSYEQYF. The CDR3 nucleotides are TGTGCCAGCAGCTTGACAGGCTCCTACGAGCAGTACTTC.

The CDR3: CASSLKRQREGVGEGELFF. In DNA, the CDR3 is TGTGCCAGCAGCTTGAAACGACAGCGGGAGGGCGTCGGGGAAGGGGAGCTGTTTTTT. This chain connects TRBV5-6 to TRBJ2-2; TRBD2 aligns across 10 bases. Trimming removed 1 base from V and 8 bases from J; junction bases left unmatched: 17. CDR3 size: 19 residues. CDR1 and CDR2 (germline): SGHDT, YYEEEE. Complete variable domain (other parts from reference TRBV5-6 and TRBJ2-2): DAGVTQSPTHLIKTRGQQVTLRCSPKSGHDTVSWYQQALGQGPQFIFQYYEEEERQRGNFPDRFSGHQFPNYSSELNVNALLLGDSALYLCASSLKRQREGVGEGELFFGEGSRLTVL.

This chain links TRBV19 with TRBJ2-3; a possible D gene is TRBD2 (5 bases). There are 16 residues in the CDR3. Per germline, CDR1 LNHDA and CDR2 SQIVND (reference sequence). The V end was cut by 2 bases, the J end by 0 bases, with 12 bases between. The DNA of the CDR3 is TGTGCCAGTAGTATAAGGAGGAGTGGGAGCACAGATACGCAGTATTTT. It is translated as CASSIRRSGSTDTQYF.

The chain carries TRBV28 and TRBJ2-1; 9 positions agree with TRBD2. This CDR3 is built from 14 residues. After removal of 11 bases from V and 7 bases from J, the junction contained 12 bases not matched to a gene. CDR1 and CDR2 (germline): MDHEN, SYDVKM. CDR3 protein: CASFGGRAGNEQFF. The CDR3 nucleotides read TGTGCCTCCTTTGGCGGGAGGGCCGGGAATGAGCAGTTCTTC.

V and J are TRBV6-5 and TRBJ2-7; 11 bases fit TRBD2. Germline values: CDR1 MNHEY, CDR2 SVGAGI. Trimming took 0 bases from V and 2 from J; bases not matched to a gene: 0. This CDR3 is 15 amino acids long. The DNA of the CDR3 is TGTGCCAGCAGTTACTCGACTAGCGGGGCCTACGAGCAGTACTTC. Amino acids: CASSYSTSGAYEQYF.